These 26 T cell receptor beta chains originate from one sample sequenced in a study of cytomegalovirus exposure and HLA in healthy donors. Produced via immunoSEQ multiplex PCR; TCRdb's table is partial and in-frame only. Among under 100,000 clones listed, roughly 94% were seen once. Material for sequencing was PBMCs. The source is a woman between 18 and 30 years old in good health and CMV-seronegative.

The J gene is TRBJ2-1, the V gene TRBV27; D unresolved. Germline values: CDR1 MNHEY, CDR2 SMNVEV (reference sequence). The V gene lost 6 bases and the J gene lost 0 bases, with 24 bases spanning the gap. CDR3 size: 19 residues. The CDR3 DNA follows: TGTGCCAGCAGACCACCTGGGTTGGAGACCCTTAGCTCCTACAATGAGCAGTTCTTC. Translating gives CASRPPGLETLSSYNEQFF.

This clone was found a few times. The chain has TRBV7-9 and TRBJ2-3; possible D gene TRBD1, 6 bases. CDR3 size: 14 residues. Germline loops: CDR1 SEHNR, CDR2 FQNEAQ (reference sequence). The ends were cut back, 10 bases at V and 1 base at J, with 15 bases in the middle. CDR3 protein: CATGAIRGTDTQYF. The CDR3 DNA reads TGTGCCACAGGGGCCATTCGGGGCACAGATACGCAGTATTTT.

This rearrangement joins TRBV7-8 to TRBJ2-5; 9 bases map to TRBD1. The better agreement between TRBJ2-7 and the DNA end casts doubt on the J call. Germline-derived CDR1 and CDR2 are SGHVS and FQNEAQ. The CDR3 has 16 residues. Here the CDR3 reads CASSPRWTGEEYEQYF. In DNA, the CDR3 is TGTGCCAGCAGCCCGCGCTGGACAGGGGAAGAATACGAGCAGTACTTC.

The CDR3 coding sequence is TGTGCCAGCAGTTTATGGGGCCTAGCCGATCAACGGGCCAAAAACATTCAGTACTTC. Protein sequence: CASSLWGLADQRAKNIQYF. The chain carries TRBV28 and TRBJ2-4; TRBD2 might be the D (5 bases). The CDR3 length is 19 residues. V was cut by 0 bases and J by 1 base, with 19 bases left in between. Germline CDR1 MDHEN, CDR2 SYDVKM.

The V and J genes are TRBV19 and TRBJ1-1, with TRBD1 matching over 8 bases. CDR3 length: 15 amino acids. Per the germline V gene, CDR1 is LNHDA and CDR2 is SQIVND (reference sequence). V was clipped by 7 bases and J by 6 bases; unmatched bases: 13. The CDR3 DNA reads as TGTGCCAGTACCCTAAGCCGGACAGGGTCCCCTGAAGCTTTCTTT. This gives the protein CASTLSRTGSPEAFF. Full variable domain (rest looked up from reference TRBV19 and TRBJ1-1): DGGITQSPKYLFRKEGQNVTLSCEQNLNHDAMYWYRQDPGQGLRLIYYSQIVNDFQKGDIAEGYSVSREKKESFPLTVTSAQKNPTAFYLCASTLSRTGSPEAFFGQGTRLTVV.

The chain couples TRBV6-6 to TRBJ2-7; no clear D. Germline-derived CDR1 and CDR2 are MNHNY and SVGAGI (reference sequence). Trimming stripped 5 bases from V and 3 bases from J, with 11 bases between. The CDR3 runs 13 residues. CDR3: CASSEMRNYEQYF. Here the CDR3 DNA reads TGTGCCAGCAGTGAGATGAGAAACTACGAGCAGTACTTC.

This clone was seen only once. This rearrangement joins TRBV7-6 to TRBJ2-1; 11 bases are shared with TRBD2. With 5 bases clipped from V and 4 bases from J, the junction kept 10 bases outside the gene matches. Germline CDR1 reads SGHVS; CDR2 reads FNYEAQ. The CDR3 is 17 residues long. The CDR3 bases are TGTGCCAGCAGCCCCTACTCCGGGACTAGCGGATACAATGAGCAGTTCTTC. Protein product: CASSPYSGTSGYNEQFF.

The chain recombines TRBV7-9 with TRBJ2-5; TRBD1 is a possible D gene (6 bases). Germline V gene sequence: CDR1 SEHNR, CDR2 FQNEAQ (reference sequence). CDR3 length: 17 amino acids. V dropped 3 bases and J dropped 2 bases, with 19 bases sitting between them. CDR3 DNA: TGTGCCAGCAGCTTCCGAGGGACAAAACAGTATCAAGAGACCCAGTACTTC. This gives the protein CASSFRGTKQYQETQYF.

The genes are TRBV6-6 and TRBJ1-1, with TRBD1 matching over 7 bases. Looked up from germline, CDR1 is MNHNY and CDR2 is SVGAGI (reference sequence). This CDR3 comprises 14 residues. J was trimmed by 1 base and V by 5 bases; bases with no gene match: 4. CDR3 in DNA: TGTGCCAGCAGTCTCGGACAGGCGAACACTGAAGCTTTCTTT. Translating it yields CASSLGQANTEAFF.

This rearrangement joins TRBV12-2 to TRBJ2-1; the tabulated D call, TRBD2, remains unverified against the DNA. TRBV12-2 is reported as a pseudogene. The CDR3 extends over 18 amino acids. CDR3 nucleotide sequence: TGTGCAAGTCGCTTAATGCGGTTAGCGGGAGATTCTCGCAATGAGCAGTTCTTC. Translated, it gives CASRLMRLAGDSRNEQFF.

The chain uses TRBV19 and TRBJ2-2; 8 bases match TRBD1. V trimming: 7 bases; J trimming: 7 bases; junction bases outside the gene matches: 14. The CDR3 length is 16 residues. Germline V CDR1 and CDR2: LNHDA, SQIVND (reference sequence). CDR3 nucleotide sequence: TGTGCCAGTATCCCACACCAGGACAGGGTGGACGGGGAGCTGTTTTTT. Its protein is CASIPHQDRVDGELFF.

The CDR3 here is CASSSQGSHNEKLFF. As DNA, the CDR3 is TGTGCCAGCAGCTCTCAGGGGTCCCATAATGAAAAACTGTTTTTT. V and J are TRBV7-2 and TRBJ1-4; D might be TRBD1 (6 bases). CDR1 is SGHTA and CDR2 is FQGNSA in the germline V gene. Trimming shortened V by 4 bases and J by 4 bases, and 13 bases separated the two germline ends. CDR3 length equals 15 residues.

The chain recombines TRBV19 with TRBJ1-1; D is unresolved. The V gene's germline CDR1 is LNHDA and CDR2 SQIVND (reference sequence). The ends were cut back, 7 bases at V and 4 bases at J, with 10 bases in the middle. The CDR3 extends over 12 amino acids. This CDR3 is CASNAVFTEAFF. CDR3 coding DNA: TGTGCCAGTAACGCGGTTTTCACTGAAGCTTTCTTT.

This clone was seen just once. This chain connects TRBV7-9 to TRBJ2-1; perhaps TRBD1 as D (6 bases). CDR1 is SEHNR, CDR2 FQNEAQ, per germline (reference sequence). V lost 1 base to trimming and J lost 5 bases, with 6 bases between them. The CDR3 is made up of 13 amino acids. CDR3 amino acids: CASSLGQDNEQFF. In DNA form, the CDR3 reads TGTGCCAGCAGCTTAGGACAGGACAATGAGCAGTTCTTC.

The chain combines TRBV5-1 with TRBJ1-3, with D possibly TRBD1 on 5 matching bases. Germline V gene sequence: CDR1 SGHRS, CDR2 YFSETQ. The CDR3 consists of 15 residues. V was pared by 0 bases and J by 0 bases, with 7 bases between. DNA for the CDR3: TGCGCCAGCAGCTTGGGACAGCCCTCTGGAAACACCATATATTTT. The encoded protein is CASSLGQPSGNTIYF.

The chain combines TRBV15 with TRBJ1-2; D is possibly TRBD1 (6 bases). The germline CDR1 and CDR2 sequences are LNHNV and YYDKDF (reference sequence). The CDR3 sequence is 14 residues long. The V end lost 1 base, the J end lost 3 bases, and 9 bases lay between the germline ends. CDR3 coding DNA: TGTGCCACCAGCAGAGCCGAGGGGGACTATGGCTACACCTTC. As protein: CATSRAEGDYGYTF.

The chain combines TRBV7-2 with TRBJ1-3; a possible D gene is TRBD1 (5 bases). The CDR3 contains 14 residues. Germline V gives CDR1 SGHTA, CDR2 FQGNSA. Deletions cut 4 bases from V and 0 bases from J, with 7 bases between. The CDR3 DNA is TGTGCCAGCAGCTCGGGGGTCTCTGGAAACACCATATATTTT. Translation: CASSSGVSGNTIYF.

CDR3 protein: CASSLGRDRPYEQYF. Here the CDR3 DNA reads TGTGCCAGCAGCTTAGGCCGGGACAGGCCCTACGAGCAGTACTTC. This chain joins TRBV7-9 and TRBJ2-7; the match to TRBD1 covers 8 bases. Germline V gene lookup returns CDR1 SEHNR and CDR2 FQNEAQ (reference sequence). V shed 1 base, J shed 2 bases, and the junction held 4 bases outside the gene matches. The CDR3 contains 15 residues.

The CDR3 coding sequence is TGTGCCAGCAGTGAATCTAGGTACGAGCAGTACTTC. It yields the protein CASSESRYEQYF. V and J are TRBV2 and TRBJ2-7; D is unresolved. This CDR3 comprises 12 residues. Trimming removed 2 bases at V and 4 bases at J, with 6 bases between. Germline V gene lookup returns CDR1 SNHLY and CDR2 FYNNEI.

This rearrangement joins TRBV10-2 to TRBJ2-7, with 8 bases fitting TRBD2. CDR1 WSHSY and CDR2 SAAADI come from the germline V gene. This CDR3 has 14 residues. The V gene end was trimmed by 7 bases and the J gene end by 0 bases; junction bases not matched to a gene: 5. The CDR3 loop reads CASKNSGNSYEQYF. The CDR3 DNA reads TGCGCCAGCAAAAATAGCGGGAACTCCTACGAGCAGTACTTC.

The gene calls are TRBV6-5 and TRBJ2-1, with 8 nucleotides matching TRBD2. Germline loops: CDR1 MNHEY, CDR2 SVGAGI. After removal of 2 bases from V and 0 bases from J, the junction contained 0 bases not matched to a gene. The CDR3 is 15 amino acids. The DNA for the CDR3 is TGTGCCAGCAGTTACACTAGCGGCTCCTACAATGAGCAGTTCTTC. This codes for CASSYTSGSYNEQFF.

The rearrangement joins TRBV28 to TRBJ2-1; 7 nucleotides align to TRBD1. CDR1 and CDR2 (germline): MDHEN, SYDVKM. Germline trimming cut 11 bases from V and 1 base from J; bases unmatched to any gene: 8. The CDR3 is 14 residues long. CDR3 region: CAGRPGGSYNEQFF. For the CDR3, the DNA is TGTGCCGGGCGCCCAGGGGGATCCTACAATGAGCAGTTCTTC.

The chain has TRBV6-6 and TRBJ1-6, with D possibly matching TRBD1 (5 bases). The germline V and J ends were trimmed by 7 bases and 11 bases, with 15 bases remaining between them. Germline V gene data show CDR1 as MNHNY and CDR2 as SVGAGI (reference sequence). This CDR3 region has 13 residues. For the CDR3, the DNA is TGTGCCAGCACCCAAACAGGACGAGCACCCCTCCACTTT. Residues: CASTQTGRAPLHF.

This clone appeared once. J is TRBJ1-5 and V is TRBV15; no clear D gene. CDR3 size: 15 residues. The germline gives CDR1 LNHNV, CDR2 YYDKDF (reference sequence). V dropped 0 bases and J dropped 0 bases, with 6 bases sitting between them. The chain's CDR3 is CATSRDGLSNQPQHF. The CDR3 nucleotides read TGTGCCACCAGCAGAGATGGGCTTAGCAATCAGCCCCAGCATTTT.

The chain combines TRBV9 with TRBJ2-7; 7 bases map to TRBD2. In germline, CDR1 is SGDLS, CDR2 YYNGEE. V lost 0 bases, J lost 4 bases, and 4 bases stayed unmatched. The CDR3 contains 14 residues. CDR3 in DNA: TGTGCCAGCAGCGTAGCTCCAGCGGGATACGAGCAGTACTTC. This sequence encodes CASSVAPAGYEQYF.

The chain combines TRBV19 with TRBJ2-7; D is possibly TRBD2 (6 bases). Germline CDR1 and CDR2: LNHDA and SQIVND (reference sequence). Deletions cut 4 bases from V and 1 base from J, with 14 bases between. The CDR3 totals 15 residues. The DNA of the CDR3 is TGTGCCAGTAGTACTCCCGTGGCGGGGTCCTACGAGCAGTACTTC. Protein sequence: CASSTPVAGSYEQYF.